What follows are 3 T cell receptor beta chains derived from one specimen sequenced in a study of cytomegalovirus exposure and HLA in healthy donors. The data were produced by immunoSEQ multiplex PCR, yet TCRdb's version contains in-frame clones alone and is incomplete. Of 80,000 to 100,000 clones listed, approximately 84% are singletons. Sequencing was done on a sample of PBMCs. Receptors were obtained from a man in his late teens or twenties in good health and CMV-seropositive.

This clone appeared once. The CDR3 region has the DNA TGTGCCAGCAGTGCCGACAGGAGCTACGAGCAGTACTTC. It is translated as CASSADRSYEQYF. The V gene is TRBV6-1, the J gene TRBJ2-7, with D possibly matching TRBD1 (6 bases). Between the trimmed V and J ends, which lost 4 bases and 3 bases, there was a span of 10 bases. Per germline, CDR1 MNHNS and CDR2 SASEGT. The CDR3 covers 13 residues.

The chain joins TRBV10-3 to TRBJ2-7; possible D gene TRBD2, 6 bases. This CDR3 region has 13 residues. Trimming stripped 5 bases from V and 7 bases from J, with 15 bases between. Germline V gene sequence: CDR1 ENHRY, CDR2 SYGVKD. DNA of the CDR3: TGTGCCATCAGTAAGGACTATACAAGGGAGCAGTACTTC. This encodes CAISKDYTREQYF.

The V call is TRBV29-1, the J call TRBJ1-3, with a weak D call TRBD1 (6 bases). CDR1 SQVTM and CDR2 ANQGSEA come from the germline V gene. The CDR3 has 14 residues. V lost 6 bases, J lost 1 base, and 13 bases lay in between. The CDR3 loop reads CSVQTGTSGNTIYF. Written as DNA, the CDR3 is TGCAGCGTCCAGACCGGGACATCTGGAAACACCATATATTTT.